The clone carrying this TCR beta chain was found a few times. No antigen is known for it. The time point was: pre-treatment sample, taken before nivolumab and TIL therapy. Stage 4 NSCLC adults joined between 2017 and January 2020. This specimen comes from a study of TIL therapy for anti-PD-1-resistant metastatic lung cancer. As for the study in general: Tumor harvest preceded PD-1/PD-L1 blockade, followed by nivolumab treatment. Half of patients were current or former smokers.

This was the immunoSEQ v3 assay. Sequencing was performed with immunoSEQ multiplex PCR; in TCRdb, only in-frame clones are kept and a portion is missing. This table holds 55,000 to 70,000 clones, around 86% found once. Study-level findings and limits: Patients were highly selected, enriched for treatment-naive, never-smoker and oncogene-addicted cases.

The CDR3 has 18 residues. The V segment lost 4 bases and the J segment 5 bases; nucleotides outside the gene matches: 12. Germline V CDR1 and CDR2: SGHNT, YYREEE (reference sequence). This clonotype was sampled from a person aged 25-80 years with non-small cell lung cancer. Sequencing was performed on blood, taken at baseline. The chain links TRBV5-4 to TRBJ2-7; 16 bases map to TRBD2. In DNA, the CDR3 is TGTGCCAGCAGCAGGCCTGGGACTAGCGGGAGGGCCTACGACGAGCAGTACTTC. Translating it yields CASSRPGTSGRAYDEQYF.